This entry lists 17 T cell receptor beta chains sequenced from one sample in a study of T-cell memory formation after mild COVID-19. TCRdb called the 5' RACE reads again in MiXCR, with one record for every CDR3 protein. Here the sample spans over 95,000 distinct CDR3 sequences, 20% to 25% being singletons. The sample comprised PBMCs or a T cell subset sorted from them (not recorded which). Every receptor here comes from a man aged 18 to 30 who had mild COVID-19 (a few samples of this study predate the infection). Cell type and time point are not known.

This clonotype was counted a few times. The chain joins TRBV28 to TRBJ2-1; D uncertain. Trimming removed 6 bases at V and 4 bases at J, with 10 bases between. The CDR3 has 13 amino acids. CDR1 is MDHEN, CDR2 SYDVKM, per germline. Here the CDR3 DNA reads TGTGCCAGCAGCCCTGGAATATACAATGAGCAGTTCTTC. Translation: CASSPGIYNEQFF.

Only a few counts were recorded for this clonotype. The chain links TRBV20-1 to TRBJ2-1; the match to TRBD2 covers 7 bases. V lost 5 bases and J lost 8; bases outside the gene matches: 18. The CDR3 spans 16 residues. Germline V gene lookup returns CDR1 DFQATT and CDR2 SNEGSKA (reference sequence). This CDR3 reads CSAEDYSSGDADEQFF. As DNA, the CDR3 is TGCAGTGCTGAAGATTATTCGAGCGGGGACGCCGATGAGCAGTTCTTC.

This clonotype was recorded a few times. The CDR3 spells CSARGPAGGLQETQYF. CDR3 DNA sequence: TGCAGTGCTAGAGGGCCGGCGGGGGGGCTTCAAGAGACCCAGTACTTC. The gene calls are TRBV20-1 and TRBJ2-5; 9 positions match TRBD2. V lost 1 base and J lost 2; bases outside the gene matches: 8. The CDR3 has 16 amino acids. Germline lookup yields CDR1 DFQATT and CDR2 SNEGSKA (reference sequence).

J is TRBJ1-4 and V is TRBV29-1, with D maybe TRBD1 (5 bases). Between the trimmed V and J ends, which lost 4 bases and 8 bases, there was a span of 14 bases. Germline CDR1 and CDR2: SQVTM and ANQGSEA. CDR3 length: 13 amino acids. The CDR3: CSVGTPEGEKLFF. The CDR3, as DNA: TGCAGCGTTGGTACACCCGAGGGGGAAAAACTGTTTTTT.

There are a few counts of this clonotype. V is TRBV29-1 and J is TRBJ1-1; no definite D call. The CDR3 totals 12 residues. Germline V gene sequence: CDR1 SQVTM, CDR2 ANQGSEA. The germline V and J ends were trimmed by 7 bases and 0 bases, with 9 bases remaining between them. CDR3 region: CSADGLNTEAFF. DNA for the CDR3: TGCAGCGCCGACGGGTTGAACACTGAAGCTTTCTTT.

This chain connects TRBV6-1 to TRBJ2-7; D may be TRBD1 (6 bases). CDR1 and CDR2 from the germline V gene are MNHNS and SASEGT. The V end lost 4 bases, the J end lost 2 bases, and 21 bases lay between the germline ends. This CDR3 is 17 amino acids long. The chain's CDR3 is CASSGPLTGTLAYEQYF. The CDR3 DNA is TGTGCCAGCAGTGGCCCACTAACAGGGACCTTGGCCTACGAGCAGTACTTC.

The chain combines TRBV4-1 with TRBJ2-7; 7 bases agree with TRBD1. Germline V CDR1 and CDR2: MGHRA, YSYEKL. The CDR3 is 13 residues long. Trimming at V came to 3 bases and at J to 4 bases, leaving 3 bases not matched to a gene. The CDR3 loop reads CASSQDRNYEQYV. Here the CDR3 DNA reads TGCGCCAGCAGCCAGGACAGGAATTACGAGCAGTACGTC.

This clonotype has just a few counts. The chain combines TRBV4-3 with TRBJ2-7; D assignment may be TRBD1 or TRBD2 (5 bases each). The germline CDR1 and CDR2 sequences are LGHNA and YSLEER. Trimming cost V 1 base and J 2 bases, with 9 bases left between them. CDR3 size: 14 residues. The CDR3 sequence is CASSQGGPAYEQYF. The CDR3 coding sequence is TGCGCCAGCAGCCAAGGGGGACCCGCCTACGAGCAGTACTTC.

This clonotype has only a few counts. The chain employs TRBV29-1 and TRBJ2-2; D gene unclear. The CDR3 has 12 amino acids. Per germline, CDR1 SQVTM and CDR2 ANQGSEA. Trimming removed 4 bases from V and 3 bases from J, with 6 bases in between. Here the CDR3 reads CSVARYTGELFF. CDR3 DNA: TGCAGCGTTGCCAGATACACCGGGGAGCTGTTTTTT.

The V and J genes are TRBV7-9 and TRBJ1-2; 10 bases are shared with TRBD1. The trim removed 5 bases at V and 8 bases at J, leaving 14 bases unmatched. The germline V gene encodes CDR1 SEHNR and CDR2 FQNEAQ (reference sequence). CDR3 length: 16 residues. DNA of the CDR3: TGTGCCAGCAGCCCCTCCGACAGGGGGCTCTATCAGGGCTACACCTTC. Translating it yields CASSPSDRGLYQGYTF.

The chain carries TRBV4-1 and TRBJ2-3, with a weak D call TRBD1 (5 bases). Germline values: CDR1 MGHRA, CDR2 YSYEKL. Trimming cost V 3 bases and J 4 bases, with 14 bases left between them. The CDR3 is 15 residues long. The CDR3 DNA is TGCGCCAGCAGCCATGCGACCTTGGGGCCAGATACGCAGTATTTT. Its translation is CASSHATLGPDTQYF.

The chain employs TRBV5-1 and TRBJ2-1; no clear D. V lost 1 base to trimming and J lost 8 bases, with 13 bases between them. CDR1 is SGHRS and CDR2 is YFSETQ in the germline V gene. The CDR3 runs to 14 residues. The CDR3 DNA is TGCGCCAGCAGCTTGAGGTCGGGCCGCGATGAGCAGTTCTTC. This codes for CASSLRSGRDEQFF.

The sample holds many counts of this clonotype. The chain joins TRBV2 to TRBJ2-7, with TRBD1 as a possible D gene (6 bases). This CDR3 region has 15 residues. V lost 6 bases and J lost 1, with 16 bases in between. Looked up from germline, CDR1 is SNHLY and CDR2 is FYNNEI. The CDR3 DNA sequence: TGTGCCAGCAGCCCCACAGGGTTCGGGTCCTACGAGCAGTACGTC. This gives the protein CASSPTGFGSYEQYV.

The chain is built from TRBV6-5 and TRBJ2-7, with no clear D. This CDR3 comprises 11 residues. The V end lost 4 bases, the J end lost 6 bases, and 7 bases lay between the germline ends. Germline V gives CDR1 MNHEY, CDR2 SVGAGI. In DNA form, the CDR3 reads TGTGCCAGCAGTTCGGACGGCGAGCAGTACTTC. It codes for CASSSDGEQYF.

This clonotype was seen only a few times. V gene TRBV24-1 combines with J gene TRBJ2-2; 7 bases match TRBD2. This CDR3 comprises 16 residues. The germline V gene encodes CDR1 KGHDR and CDR2 SFDVKD. V was clipped by 5 bases and J by 1 base; unmatched bases: 6. Here the CDR3 DNA reads TGTGCCACCAGTGTCGGGGGGAGTTGGAACACCGGGGAGCTGTTTTTT. Protein: CATSVGGSWNTGELFF.

This clonotype was detected a few times. The J gene is TRBJ2-1, the V gene TRBV9, with D unresolved. The CDR3 sequence is 18 residues long. The germline gives CDR1 SGDLS, CDR2 YYNGEE. Trimming removed 0 bases from V and 1 base from J, with 17 bases in between. The CDR3 nucleotides read TGTGCCAGCAGCGTAGAGGTACTCGGTTTCGCATCCTACAATGAGCAGTTCTTC. It translates to CASSVEVLGFASYNEQFF.

The rearrangement joins TRBV4-1 to TRBJ2-1; 10 bases are a match to TRBD2. The ends lost 2 bases at V and 8 bases at J; junction bases unmatched: 9. The CDR3 length is 16 residues. The germline V gene encodes CDR1 MGHRA and CDR2 YSYEKL. The chain's CDR3 is CASSQRASGGLDEQFF. CDR3 coding DNA: TGCGCCAGCAGCCAAAGGGCTAGCGGGGGCTTGGATGAGCAGTTCTTC.